This paragraph covers one T cell receptor (beta chain) sequence. What it binds is unknown. PCR employed 60 Vbeta and 13 Jbeta primers. Profiling relied on immunoSEQ multiplex PCR, and the TCRdb table lists in-frame clones only, not all of them. The table lists more than 85,000 clones, 75% to 85% of them singletons. These data are taken from a study of cytomegalovirus exposure and HLA in healthy donors. Study outcomes and limitations: In vitro data verified a few CMV-associated chains as specific for CMV antigens.

Per germline, CDR1 MDHEN and CDR2 SYDVKM. Trimming took 2 bases from V and 3 from J; bases not matched to a gene: 9. This CDR3 is 18 amino acids long. This chain joins TRBV28 and TRBJ2-3; 12 bases agree with TRBD2. This sequence originates from a young man in good health and CMV-seronegative. The sample consisted of PBMCs. DNA for the CDR3: TGTGCCAGCAGTTTAAATGCCGGGACTAGCGGGTTTACAGATACGCAGTATTTT. Encoded protein: CASSLNAGTSGFTDTQYF. The full variable domain, in which reference TRBV28 and TRBJ2-3 provide the parts outside the CDR3, is DVKVTQSSRYLVKRTGEKVFLECVQDMDHENMFWYRQDPGLGLRLIYFSYDVKMKEKGDIPEGYSVSREKKERFSLILESASTNQTSMYLCASSLNAGTSGFTDTQYFGPGTRLTVL.